The 9 T cell receptor beta chains listed next were all sequenced from one sample in a study of blood T cell repertoires in COVID-19. Sequenced by immunoSEQ multiplex PCR; TCRdb stores in-frame clones only, minus some. The data show roughly 35,000 clones, approximately 89% seen once. The sequencing sample was made of peripheral blood. Every receptor here comes from a man aged 55 to 70 with active COVID-19.

The chain uses TRBV5-1 and TRBJ2-4, with a possible D match to TRBD1 (6 bases). V lost 1 base to trimming and J lost 7 bases, with 15 bases between them. Germline CDR1 SGHRS, CDR2 YFSETQ. The CDR3 is 15 residues long. The CDR3 DNA sequence: TGCGCCAGCAGCTTGTTCTCAGGGGATACGAACATTCAGTACTTC. This translates into CASSLFSGDTNIQYF.

The chain is built from TRBV19 and TRBJ2-3; 8 bases line up with TRBD2. CDR3 length equals 15 residues. Unmatched junction bases numbered 7, after V lost 7 bases and J lost 1 base. Germline-derived CDR1 and CDR2 are LNHDA and SQIVND (reference sequence). The CDR3 region is CASTKAGVGTDTQYF. The CDR3 nucleotides read TGTGCCAGTACCAAAGCGGGAGTAGGCACAGATACGCAGTATTTT.

This clone was detected only a few times. CDR3 protein: CATSQGPPRYGYTF. The CDR3 bases are TGTGCCACCAGCCAGGGTCCCCCTCGCTATGGCTACACCTTC. The J gene is TRBJ1-2, the V gene TRBV15, with a possible D match to TRBD1 (5 bases). Germline V CDR1 and CDR2: LNHNV, YYDKDF (reference sequence). The CDR3 has 14 amino acids. V lost 5 bases to trimming and J lost 4 bases, with 14 bases between them.

This sequence joins TRBV5-1 and TRBJ1-4; D is ambiguous. Trimming removed 4 bases at V and 1 base at J, with 14 bases between. The CDR3 length is 16 residues. Germline CDR1 reads SGHRS; CDR2 reads YFSETQ. CDR3: CASSREVIGTNEKLFF. In DNA, the CDR3 is TGCGCCAGCAGCCGGGAGGTTATTGGAACTAATGAAAAACTGTTTTTT. The whole variable domain, filled in from reference TRBV5-1 and TRBJ1-4, reads KAGVTQTPRYLIKTRGQQVTLSCSPISGHRSVSWYQQTPGQGLQFLFEYFSETQRNKGNFPGRFSGRQFSNSRSEMNVSTLELGDSALYLCASSREVIGTNEKLFFGSGTQLSVL.

The chain is built from TRBV5-1 and TRBJ1-2; D remains unclear. The CDR3 is made up of 14 amino acids. Trimming stripped 1 base from V and 0 bases from J, with 7 bases between. Germline CDR1 is SGHRS and CDR2 is YFSETQ. CDR3 sequence (DNA): TGCGCCAGCAGCTTGTCCACTACTAACTATGGCTACACCTTC. This codes for CASSLSTTNYGYTF.

The genes are TRBV4-1 and TRBJ2-7; 16 bases fit TRBD2. The CDR3 is made up of 16 amino acids. J gave up 2 bases and V 4 bases, and 2 bases lay outside the gene matches. Germline CDR1 MGHRA, CDR2 YSYEKL. Here the CDR3 reads CASSLGLAGGPYEQYF. CDR3 coding DNA: TGCGCCAGCAGCCTGGGACTAGCGGGAGGGCCCTACGAGCAGTACTTC.

The sample holds one count of this clone. This sequence joins TRBV14 and TRBJ2-5, with D maybe TRBD2 (6 bases). Germline V gene sequence: CDR1 SGHDN, CDR2 FVKESK. The CDR3 runs 14 residues. The V gene lost 6 bases and the J gene lost 4 bases, with 15 bases spanning the gap. The CDR3 sequence is CASRSDYMGETQYF. The CDR3 DNA follows: TGTGCCAGCAGATCGGACTACATGGGAGAGACCCAGTACTTC.

V usage is TRBV19 and J usage is TRBJ2-7, with a tentative D call TRBD2 (6 bases). Germline CDR1 reads LNHDA; CDR2 reads SQIVND (reference sequence). Trimming took 5 bases from V and 0 from J, leaving 14 bases between them. The CDR3 spans 15 residues. The chain's CDR3 is CASSRSSGSSYEQYF. The CDR3 coding sequence is TGTGCCAGTAGTCGTAGTAGCGGAAGCTCCTACGAGCAGTACTTC.

The chain uses TRBV7-9 and TRBJ2-7, with D tentatively TRBD1 (6 bases). Trimming removed 5 bases from V and 4 bases from J, with 15 bases in between. CDR3 length: 14 amino acids. The germline gives CDR1 SEHNR, CDR2 FQNEAQ (reference sequence). The CDR3 here is CASSPRGPLYEQYF. CDR3 bases: TGTGCCAGCAGCCCCAGGGGTCCCCTATACGAGCAGTACTTC.